This T cell receptor (beta chain) was profiled in a study of blood T cell repertoires in COVID-19. Overall study: Sites in the United States, Italy and Spain provided acute and convalescent COVID-19 samples. From T cells, B-cell-depleted T cells, or PBMCs came the material, which was cDNA or gDNA.

The CDR3 extends over 17 amino acids. Germline V CDR1 and CDR2: SGHRS, YFSETQ. Trimming removed 0 bases from V and 7 bases from J; junction bases left unmatched: 10. Authors' data handling: Reference gene primer amplification in the assay estimated nucleated cell counts. Some clones are missing from TCRdb's copy, which holds only in-frame ones; the method was immunoSEQ multiplex PCR. The V and J calls and clone size are taken from that table; D and trimming were inferred from the DNA. In the table there are roughly 280,000 clones, around 84% of which are singletons. This sequence was found in a man aged 60 to 69 with acute or convalescent COVID-19. Specimen: peripheral blood. The chain recombines TRBV5-1 with TRBJ1-4, with 9 bases aligning to TRBD1. The CDR3 loop reads CASSLGTQGAEGEKLFF. The CDR3 DNA is TGCGCCAGCAGCTTGGGTACACAGGGGGCTGAGGGTGAAAAACTGTTTTTT.